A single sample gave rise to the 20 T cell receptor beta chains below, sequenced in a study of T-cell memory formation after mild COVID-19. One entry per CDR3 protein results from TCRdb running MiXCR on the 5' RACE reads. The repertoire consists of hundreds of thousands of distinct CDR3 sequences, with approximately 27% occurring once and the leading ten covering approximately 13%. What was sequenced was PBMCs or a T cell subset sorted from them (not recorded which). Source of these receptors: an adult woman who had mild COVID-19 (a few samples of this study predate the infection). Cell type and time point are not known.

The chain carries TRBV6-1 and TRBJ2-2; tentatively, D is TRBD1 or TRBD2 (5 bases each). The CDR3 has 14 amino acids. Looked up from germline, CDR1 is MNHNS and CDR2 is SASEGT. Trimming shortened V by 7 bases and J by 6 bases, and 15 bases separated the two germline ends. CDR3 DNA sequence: TGTGCCAGCATATCCAGGGTGGAGGCCGGGGAGCTGTTTTTT. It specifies CASISRVEAGELFF.

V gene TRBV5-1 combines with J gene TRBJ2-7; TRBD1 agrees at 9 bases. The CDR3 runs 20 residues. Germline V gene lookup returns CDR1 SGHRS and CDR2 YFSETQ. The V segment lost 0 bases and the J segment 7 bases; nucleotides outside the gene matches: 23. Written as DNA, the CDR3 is TGCGCCAGCAGCTTGGATCCGACAGGGGGATGGTCGCCCCTATTCTGGGAGCAGTACTTC. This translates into CASSLDPTGGWSPLFWEQYF.

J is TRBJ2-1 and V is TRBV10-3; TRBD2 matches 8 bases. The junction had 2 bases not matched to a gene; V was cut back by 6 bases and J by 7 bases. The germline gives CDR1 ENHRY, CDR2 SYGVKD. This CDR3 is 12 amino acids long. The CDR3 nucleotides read TGTGCCATCAGCCAGCGGGGGAATGAGCAGTTCTTC. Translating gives CAISQRGNEQFF.

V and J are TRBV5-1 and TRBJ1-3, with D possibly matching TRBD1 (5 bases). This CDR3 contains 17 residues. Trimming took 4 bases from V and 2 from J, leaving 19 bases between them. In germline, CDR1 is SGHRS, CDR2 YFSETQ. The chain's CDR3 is CASSDLGGAVPGNTIYF. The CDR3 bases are TGCGCCAGCAGCGACCTGGGGGGAGCTGTCCCTGGAAACACCATATATTTT. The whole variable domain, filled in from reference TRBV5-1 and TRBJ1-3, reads KAGVTQTPRYLIKTRGQQVTLSCSPISGHRSVSWYQQTPGQGLQFLFEYFSETQRNKGNFPGRFSGRQFSNSRSEMNVSTLELGDSALYLCASSDLGGAVPGNTIYFGEGSWLTVV.

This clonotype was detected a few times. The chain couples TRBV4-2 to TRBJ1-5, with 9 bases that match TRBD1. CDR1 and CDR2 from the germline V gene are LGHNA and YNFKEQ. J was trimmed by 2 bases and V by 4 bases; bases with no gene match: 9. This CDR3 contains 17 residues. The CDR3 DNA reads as TGTGCCAGCAGCCGCGGGACAGGGAATGCGGGCAATCAGCCCCAGCATTTT. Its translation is CASSRGTGNAGNQPQHF.

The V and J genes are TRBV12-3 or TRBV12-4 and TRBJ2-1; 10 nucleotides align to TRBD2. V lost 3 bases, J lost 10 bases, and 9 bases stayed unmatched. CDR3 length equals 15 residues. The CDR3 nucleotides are TGTGCCAGCAGTTTGTACCTAGCGGGAGAAGCCGAGCAGTTCTTC. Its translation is CASSLYLAGEAEQFF.

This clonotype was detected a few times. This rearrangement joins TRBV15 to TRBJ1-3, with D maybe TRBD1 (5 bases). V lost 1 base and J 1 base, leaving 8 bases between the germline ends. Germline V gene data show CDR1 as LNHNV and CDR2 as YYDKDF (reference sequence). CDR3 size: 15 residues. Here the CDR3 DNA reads TGTGCCACCAGCAGAGCGCAGGGATCTGGAAACACCATATATTTT. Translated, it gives CATSRAQGSGNTIYF. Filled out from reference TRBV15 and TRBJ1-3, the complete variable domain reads DAMVIQNPRYQVTQFGKPVTLSCSQTLNHNVMYWYQQKSSQAPKLLFHYYDKDFNNEADTPDNFQSRRPNTSFCFLDIRSPGLGDTAMYLCATSRAQGSGNTIYFGEGSWLTVV.

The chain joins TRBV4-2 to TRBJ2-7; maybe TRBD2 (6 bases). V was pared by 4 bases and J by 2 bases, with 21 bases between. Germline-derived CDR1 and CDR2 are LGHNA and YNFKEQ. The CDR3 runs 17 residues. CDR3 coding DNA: TGTGCCAGCAGCCCAGAGGAAAGGGACTCAACCCCCTACGAGCAGTACTTC. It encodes CASSPEERDSTPYEQYF.

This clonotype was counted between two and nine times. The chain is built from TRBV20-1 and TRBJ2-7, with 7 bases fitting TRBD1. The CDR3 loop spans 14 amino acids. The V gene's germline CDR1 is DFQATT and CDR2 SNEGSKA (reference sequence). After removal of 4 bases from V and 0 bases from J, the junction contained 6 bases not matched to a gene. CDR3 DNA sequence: TGCAGTGCTAAGAGGACAGGAAGCTCCTACGAGCAGTACTTC. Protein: CSAKRTGSSYEQYF.

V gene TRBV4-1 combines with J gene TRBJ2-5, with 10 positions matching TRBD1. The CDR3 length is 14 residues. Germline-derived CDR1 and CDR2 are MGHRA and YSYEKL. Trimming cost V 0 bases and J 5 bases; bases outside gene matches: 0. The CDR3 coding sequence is TGCGCCAGCAGCCAAGAGGACAGGGGGGAGACCCAGTACTTC. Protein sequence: CASSQEDRGETQYF.

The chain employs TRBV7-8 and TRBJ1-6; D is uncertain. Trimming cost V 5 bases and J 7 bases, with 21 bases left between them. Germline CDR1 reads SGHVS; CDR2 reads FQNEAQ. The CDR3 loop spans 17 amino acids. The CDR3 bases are TGTGCCAGCAGCCCGATTGGCAGCCCCCGAGGAAATTCACCCCTCCACTTT. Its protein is CASSPIGSPRGNSPLHF.

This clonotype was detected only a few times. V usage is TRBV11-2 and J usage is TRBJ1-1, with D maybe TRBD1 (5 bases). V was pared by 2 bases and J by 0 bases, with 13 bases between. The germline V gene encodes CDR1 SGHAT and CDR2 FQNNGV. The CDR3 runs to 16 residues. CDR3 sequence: CASSLRQGIMNTEAFF. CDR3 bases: TGTGCCAGCAGCTTAAGGCAGGGAATAATGAACACTGAAGCTTTCTTT.

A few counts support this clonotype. CDR3 bases: TGCAGCGTTTTCGACTGGCAGAGGAACACTGAAGCTTTCTTT. It specifies CSVFDWQRNTEAFF. J is TRBJ1-1 and V is TRBV29-1, with D unclear. Germline CDR1 SQVTM, CDR2 ANQGSEA. The CDR3 is 14 residues long. The ends were cut back, 5 bases at V and 1 base at J, with 14 bases in the middle. The whole variable domain, filled in from reference TRBV29-1 and TRBJ1-1, reads SAVISQKPSRDICQRGTSLTIQCQVDSQVTMMFWYRQQPGQSLTLIATANQGSEATYESGFVIDKFPISRPNLTFSTLTVSNMSPEDSSIYLCSVFDWQRNTEAFFGQGTRLTVV.

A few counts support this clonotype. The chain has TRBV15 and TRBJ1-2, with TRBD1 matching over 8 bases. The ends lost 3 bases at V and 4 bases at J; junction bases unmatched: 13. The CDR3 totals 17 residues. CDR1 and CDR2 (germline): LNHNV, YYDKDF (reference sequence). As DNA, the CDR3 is TGTGCCACCAGCAGCGAGCGGGACAGGTTCCTTCCCTATGGCTACACCTTC. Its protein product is CATSSERDRFLPYGYTF.

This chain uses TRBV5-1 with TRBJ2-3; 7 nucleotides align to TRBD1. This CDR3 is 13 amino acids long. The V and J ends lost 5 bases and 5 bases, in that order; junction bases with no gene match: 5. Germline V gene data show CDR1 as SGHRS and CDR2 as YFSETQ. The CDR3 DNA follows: TGCGCCAGCAGACCCCGACAGGGAGATACGCAGTATTTT. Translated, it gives CASRPRQGDTQYF.

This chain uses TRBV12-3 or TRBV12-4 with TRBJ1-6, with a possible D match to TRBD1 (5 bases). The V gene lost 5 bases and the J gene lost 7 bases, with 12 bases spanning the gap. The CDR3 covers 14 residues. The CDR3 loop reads CASSIAGANSPLHF. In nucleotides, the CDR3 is TGTGCCAGCAGTATTGCTGGGGCGAATTCACCCCTCCACTTT.

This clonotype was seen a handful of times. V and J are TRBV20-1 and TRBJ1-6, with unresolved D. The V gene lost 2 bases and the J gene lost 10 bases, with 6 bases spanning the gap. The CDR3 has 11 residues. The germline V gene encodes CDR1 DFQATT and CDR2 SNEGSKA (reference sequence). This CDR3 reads CSARLGSPLHF. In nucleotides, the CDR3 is TGCAGTGCTAGATTAGGCTCACCCCTCCACTTT.

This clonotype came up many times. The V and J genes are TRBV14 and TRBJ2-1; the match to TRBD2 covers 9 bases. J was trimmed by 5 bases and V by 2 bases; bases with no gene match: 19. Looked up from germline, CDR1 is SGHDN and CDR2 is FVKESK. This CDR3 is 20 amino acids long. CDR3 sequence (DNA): TGTGCCAGCAGCCAATTCCAGGGGGTAGCGGGGGCCCGATCTCACAATGAGCAGTTCTTC. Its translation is CASSQFQGVAGARSHNEQFF. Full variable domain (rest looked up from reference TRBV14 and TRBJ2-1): EAGVTQFPSHSVIEKGQTVTLRCDPISGHDNLYWYRRVMGKEIKFLLHFVKESKQDESGMPNNRFLAERTGGTYSTLKVQPAELEDSGVYFCASSQFQGVAGARSHNEQFFGPGTRLTVL.

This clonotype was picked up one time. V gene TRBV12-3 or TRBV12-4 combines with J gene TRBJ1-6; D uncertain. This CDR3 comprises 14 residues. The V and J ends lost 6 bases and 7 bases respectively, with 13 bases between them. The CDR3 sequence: CASREDPGNSPLHF. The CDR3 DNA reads TGTGCCAGCAGAGAGGATCCGGGGAATTCACCCCTCCACTTT.

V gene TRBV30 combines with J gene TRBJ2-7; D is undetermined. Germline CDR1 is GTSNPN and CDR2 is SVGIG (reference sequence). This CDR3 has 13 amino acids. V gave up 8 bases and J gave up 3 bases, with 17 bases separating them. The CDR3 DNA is TGTGCCGAAATGGGGTCCTTAAACTACGAGCAGTACTTC. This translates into CAEMGSLNYEQYF.